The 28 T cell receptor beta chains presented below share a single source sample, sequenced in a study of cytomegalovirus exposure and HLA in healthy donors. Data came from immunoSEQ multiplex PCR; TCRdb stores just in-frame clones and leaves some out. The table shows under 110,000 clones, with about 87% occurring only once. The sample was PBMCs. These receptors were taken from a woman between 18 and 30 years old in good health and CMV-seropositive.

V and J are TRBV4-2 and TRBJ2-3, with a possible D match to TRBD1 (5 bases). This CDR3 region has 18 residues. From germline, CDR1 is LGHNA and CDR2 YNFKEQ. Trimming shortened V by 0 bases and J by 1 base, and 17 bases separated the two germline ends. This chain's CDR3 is CASSQDVYPEGGTDTQYF. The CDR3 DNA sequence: TGTGCCAGCAGCCAAGATGTGTACCCTGAAGGGGGCACAGATACGCAGTATTTT.

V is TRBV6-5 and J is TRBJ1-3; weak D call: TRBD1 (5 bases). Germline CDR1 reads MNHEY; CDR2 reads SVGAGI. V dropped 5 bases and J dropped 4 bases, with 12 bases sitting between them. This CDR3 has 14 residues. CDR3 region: CASSAGPTGNTIYF. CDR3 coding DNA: TGTGCCAGCAGTGCGGGACCCACCGGAAACACCATATATTTT.

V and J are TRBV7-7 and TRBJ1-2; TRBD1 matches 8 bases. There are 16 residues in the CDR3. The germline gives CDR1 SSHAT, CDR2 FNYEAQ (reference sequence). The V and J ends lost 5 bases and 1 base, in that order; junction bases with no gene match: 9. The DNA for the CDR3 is TGTGCCAGCAGCCCGCTGAGACAGGGGATTAACTATGGCTACACCTTC. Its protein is CASSPLRQGINYGYTF.

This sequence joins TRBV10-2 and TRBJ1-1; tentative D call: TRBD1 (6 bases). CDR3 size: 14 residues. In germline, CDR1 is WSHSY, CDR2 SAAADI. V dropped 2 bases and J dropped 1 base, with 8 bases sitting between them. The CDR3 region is CASSEVQGNTEAFF. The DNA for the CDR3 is TGCGCCAGCAGTGAGGTACAGGGGAACACTGAAGCTTTCTTT.

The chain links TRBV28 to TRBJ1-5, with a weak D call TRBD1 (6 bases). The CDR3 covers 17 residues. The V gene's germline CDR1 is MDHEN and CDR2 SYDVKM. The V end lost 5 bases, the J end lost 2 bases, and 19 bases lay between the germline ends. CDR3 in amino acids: CASSPPPYRAGNQPQHF. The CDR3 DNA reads TGTGCCAGCAGTCCCCCTCCTTACAGGGCTGGCAATCAGCCCCAGCATTTT.

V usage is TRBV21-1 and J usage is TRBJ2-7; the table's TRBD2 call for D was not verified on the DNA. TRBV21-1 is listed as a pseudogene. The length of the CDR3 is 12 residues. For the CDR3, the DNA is TGTGCCAGCCGGACCGAGGACTACGAGCAGTACGTC. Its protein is CASRTEDYEQYV.

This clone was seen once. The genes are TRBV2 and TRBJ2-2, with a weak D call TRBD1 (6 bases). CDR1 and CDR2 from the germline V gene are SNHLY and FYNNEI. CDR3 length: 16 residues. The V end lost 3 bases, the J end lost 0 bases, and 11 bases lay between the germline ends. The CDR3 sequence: CASSEQGPSNTGELFF. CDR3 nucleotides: TGTGCCAGCAGTGAGCAGGGGCCATCGAACACCGGGGAGCTGTTTTTT.

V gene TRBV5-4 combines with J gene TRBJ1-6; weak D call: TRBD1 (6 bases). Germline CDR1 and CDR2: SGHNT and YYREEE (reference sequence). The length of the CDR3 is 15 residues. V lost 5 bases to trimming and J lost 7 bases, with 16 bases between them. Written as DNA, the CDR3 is TGTGCCAGCAGGTCCGGGGGGCAGGTGAATTCACCCCTCCACTTT. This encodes CASRSGGQVNSPLHF.

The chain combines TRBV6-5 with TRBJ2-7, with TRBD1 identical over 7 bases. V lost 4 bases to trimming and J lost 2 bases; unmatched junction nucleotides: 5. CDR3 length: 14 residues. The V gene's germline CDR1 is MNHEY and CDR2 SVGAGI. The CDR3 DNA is TGTGCCAGCAGTTTTGGACAGGAACCCTACGAGCAGTACTTC. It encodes CASSFGQEPYEQYF.

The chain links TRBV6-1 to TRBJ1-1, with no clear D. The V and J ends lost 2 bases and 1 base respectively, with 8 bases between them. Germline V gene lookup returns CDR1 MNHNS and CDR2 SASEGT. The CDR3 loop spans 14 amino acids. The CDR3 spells CASSELWRNTEAFF. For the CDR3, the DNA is TGTGCCAGCAGTGAATTGTGGAGGAACACTGAAGCTTTCTTT.

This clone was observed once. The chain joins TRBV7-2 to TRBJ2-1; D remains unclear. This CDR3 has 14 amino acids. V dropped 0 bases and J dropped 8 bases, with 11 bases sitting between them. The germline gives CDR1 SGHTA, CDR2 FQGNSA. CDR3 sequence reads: CASSLAGRWDEQFF. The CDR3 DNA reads TGTGCCAGCAGCTTAGCGGGCCGTTGGGATGAGCAGTTCTTC.

As DNA, the CDR3 is TGTGCCACCAGCAGAGGGAAGCTAGCAAGCAATCAGCCCCAGCATTTT. This codes for CATSRGKLASNQPQHF. The chain is built from TRBV15 and TRBJ1-5; D remains unclear. Germline V gives CDR1 LNHNV, CDR2 YYDKDF (reference sequence). The CDR3 runs 16 residues. Deletions cut 1 base from V and 1 base from J, with 11 bases between. The whole variable domain, remainder taken from reference TRBV15 and TRBJ1-5, is DAMVIQNPRYQVTQFGKPVTLSCSQTLNHNVMYWYQQKSSQAPKLLFHYYDKDFNNEADTPDNFQSRRPNTSFCFLDIRSPGLGDTAMYLCATSRGKLASNQPQHFGDGTRLSIL.

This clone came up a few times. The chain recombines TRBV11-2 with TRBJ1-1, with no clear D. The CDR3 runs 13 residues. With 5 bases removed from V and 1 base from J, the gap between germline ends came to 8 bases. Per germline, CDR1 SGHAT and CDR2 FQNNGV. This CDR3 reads CASSQRRNTEAFF. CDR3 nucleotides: TGTGCCAGCAGCCAGCGCAGGAACACTGAAGCTTTCTTT.

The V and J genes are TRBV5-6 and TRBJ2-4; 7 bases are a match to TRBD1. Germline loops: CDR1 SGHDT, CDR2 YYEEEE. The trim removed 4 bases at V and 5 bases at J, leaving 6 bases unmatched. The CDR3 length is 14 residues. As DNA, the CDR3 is TGTGCCAGCAGCGCCCGACAGGGAGAAAACATTCAGTACTTC. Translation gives CASSARQGENIQYF.

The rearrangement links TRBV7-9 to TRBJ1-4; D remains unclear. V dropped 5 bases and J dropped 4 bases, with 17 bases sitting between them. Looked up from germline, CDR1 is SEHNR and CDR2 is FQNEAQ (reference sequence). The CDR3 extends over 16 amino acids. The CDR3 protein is CASSPVASPYNEKLFF. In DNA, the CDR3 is TGTGCCAGCAGCCCAGTTGCAAGTCCTTATAATGAAAAACTGTTTTTT.

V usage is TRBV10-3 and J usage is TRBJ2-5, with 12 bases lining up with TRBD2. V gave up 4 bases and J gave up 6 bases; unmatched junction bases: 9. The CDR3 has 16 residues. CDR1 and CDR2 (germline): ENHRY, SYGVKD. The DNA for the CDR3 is TGTGCCATCAGTGGAGAAACTAGCGGGGGGAGAAAGACCCAGTACTTC. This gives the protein CAISGETSGGRKTQYF.

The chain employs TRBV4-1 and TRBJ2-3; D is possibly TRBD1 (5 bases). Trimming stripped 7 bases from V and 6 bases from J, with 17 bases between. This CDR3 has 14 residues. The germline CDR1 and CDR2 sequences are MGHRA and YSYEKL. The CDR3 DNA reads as TGCGCCAGCACACCCAGGGCAGCAGGGGATACGCAGTATTTT. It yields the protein CASTPRAAGDTQYF.

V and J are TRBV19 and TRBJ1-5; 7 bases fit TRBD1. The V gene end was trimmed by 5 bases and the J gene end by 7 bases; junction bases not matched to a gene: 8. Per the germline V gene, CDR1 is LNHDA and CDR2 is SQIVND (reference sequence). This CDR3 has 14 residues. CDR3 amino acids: CASSQKTGQQPQHF. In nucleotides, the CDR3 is TGTGCCAGTAGTCAAAAGACAGGGCAACAGCCCCAGCATTTT.

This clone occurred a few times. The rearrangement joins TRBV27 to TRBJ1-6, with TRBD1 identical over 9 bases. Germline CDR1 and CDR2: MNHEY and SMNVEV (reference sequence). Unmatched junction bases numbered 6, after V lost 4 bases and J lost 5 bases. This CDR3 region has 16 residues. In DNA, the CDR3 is TGTGCCAGCAGTTGGGACAGGGCAACCGATAATTCACCCCTCCACTTT. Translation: CASSWDRATDNSPLHF.

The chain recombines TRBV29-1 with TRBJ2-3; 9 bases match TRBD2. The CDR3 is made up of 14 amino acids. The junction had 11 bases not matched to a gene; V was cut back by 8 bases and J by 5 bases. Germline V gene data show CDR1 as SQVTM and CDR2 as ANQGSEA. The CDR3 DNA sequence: TGCAGCTCTACCGGGACTAGCTTTTTAGATACGCAGTATTTT. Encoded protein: CSSTGTSFLDTQYF.

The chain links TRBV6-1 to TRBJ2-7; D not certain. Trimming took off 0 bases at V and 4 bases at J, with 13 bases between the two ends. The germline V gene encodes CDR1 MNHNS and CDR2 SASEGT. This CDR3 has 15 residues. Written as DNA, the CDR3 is TGTGCCAGCAGTGAAGCCAAGAGCGACGGATACGAGCAGTACTTC. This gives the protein CASSEAKSDGYEQYF.

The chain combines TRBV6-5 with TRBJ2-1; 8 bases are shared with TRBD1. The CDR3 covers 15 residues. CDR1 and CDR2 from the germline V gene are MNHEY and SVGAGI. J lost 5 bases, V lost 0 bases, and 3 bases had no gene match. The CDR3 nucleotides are TGTGCCAGCAGTTACTCAGGACAGGGCAACAATGAGCAGTTCTTC. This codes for CASSYSGQGNNEQFF.

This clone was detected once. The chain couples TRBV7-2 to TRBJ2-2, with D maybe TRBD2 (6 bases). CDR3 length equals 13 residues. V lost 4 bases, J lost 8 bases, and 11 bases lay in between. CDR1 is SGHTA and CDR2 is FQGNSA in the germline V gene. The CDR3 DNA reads TGTGCCAGCAGCTCCCTCAGCGGGGGGGAGCTGTTTTTT. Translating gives CASSSLSGGELFF.

The CDR3 DNA reads TGTGCCAGCAGCCCCGGACTAGGAGAGCAGTTCTTC. Its translation is CASSPGLGEQFF. The chain joins TRBV7-9 to TRBJ2-1, with 7 bases that match TRBD2. The germline gives CDR1 SEHNR, CDR2 FQNEAQ (reference sequence). The ends lost 5 bases at V and 10 bases at J; junction bases unmatched: 5. The CDR3 has 12 residues.

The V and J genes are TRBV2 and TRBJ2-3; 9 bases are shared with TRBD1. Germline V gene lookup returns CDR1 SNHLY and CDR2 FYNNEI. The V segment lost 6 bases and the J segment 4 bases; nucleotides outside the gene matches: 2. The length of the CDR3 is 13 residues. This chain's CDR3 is CASSGTGPDTQYF. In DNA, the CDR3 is TGTGCCAGCAGCGGGACAGGGCCAGATACGCAGTATTTT.

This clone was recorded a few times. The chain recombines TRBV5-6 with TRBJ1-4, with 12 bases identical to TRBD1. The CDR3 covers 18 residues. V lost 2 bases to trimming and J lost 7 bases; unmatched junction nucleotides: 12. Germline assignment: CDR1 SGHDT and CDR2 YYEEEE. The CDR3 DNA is TGTGCCAGCAGCTTAGCCGGGACAGGGGGCGAGCAGGGTGAAAAACTGTTTTTT. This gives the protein CASSLAGTGGEQGEKLFF.

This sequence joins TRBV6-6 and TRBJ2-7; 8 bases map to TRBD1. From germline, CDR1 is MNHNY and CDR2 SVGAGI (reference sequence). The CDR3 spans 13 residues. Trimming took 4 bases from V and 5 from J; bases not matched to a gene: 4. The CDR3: CASSSGQGNEQYF. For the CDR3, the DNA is TGTGCCAGCAGTTCAGGACAGGGCAACGAGCAGTACTTC.

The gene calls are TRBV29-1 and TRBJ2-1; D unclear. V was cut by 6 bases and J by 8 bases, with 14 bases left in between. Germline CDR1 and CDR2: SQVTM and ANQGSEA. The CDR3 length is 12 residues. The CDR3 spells CSVPKAGDEQFF. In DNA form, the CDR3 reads TGCAGCGTCCCAAAGGCAGGCGATGAGCAGTTCTTC.